The 4 T cell receptor beta chains reported below all come from one sample, sequenced in a study of glioma-infiltrating T cells. The iRepertoire nested amplicon-rescue multiplex PCR amplified TCR alpha and beta CDR3s from RNA. TCRdb re-called the multiplex PCR reads with MiXCR, one entry per CDR3 protein. In the table there are 400,000 or so distinct CDR3 sequences, around 45% of which are singletons. Material: glioma tissue, nonneoplastic brain tissue, or PBMCs (not recorded which). The source of these receptors is a human donor with low-grade glioma or glioblastoma, undergoing nonglioma brain surgery, or in good health (not recorded which).

On this clonotype itself: This may stem from a read error, because a much larger clone lies one nucleotide away. CDR3 DNA sequence: TGCAGTGCTAGGGGTGGGAGGAACACTAAAGCTTTCTTT. Translating gives CSARGGRNTKAFF. The V gene is TRBV20-1, the J gene TRBJ1-1; D not resolved. Germline CDR1 is DFQATT and CDR2 is SNEGSKA (reference sequence). The CDR3 is 13 residues long.

DNA of the CDR3: TGTGCCAGCTCACCAACCCCAACGGGGGGCGAGCAGTACTTC. Translating gives CASSPTPTGGEQYF. The chain has TRBV18 and TRBJ2-7, with 7 bases lining up with TRBD2. The CDR3 spans 14 residues. V was pared by 2 bases and J by 6 bases, with 7 bases of the junction left unmatched. Germline V CDR1 and CDR2: KGHSH, LQKENI.

Points on this clonotype: A junction boundary mismatches the germline segment, possibly from a read error. J is TRBJ2-1 and V is TRBV19, with TRBD2 matching over 8 bases. The V gene's germline CDR1 is LNHDA and CDR2 SQIVND (reference sequence). The CDR3 sequence is 15 residues long. CDR3 nucleotides: TGTGCCAGTAGTCTAGCGGGTAGATCCTACAATGAGCGGCTCTTC. This encodes CASSLAGRSYNERLF.

Of note for this clonotype: A read error is possible here, since a much larger clone lies one base away. This chain joins TRBV6-2 or TRBV6-3 and TRBJ1-1; TRBD1 matches at 7 bases. The CDR3 totals 15 residues. Germline V gene data show CDR1 as MNHEY and CDR2 as SVGEGT. The junction had 12 bases not matched to a gene; V was cut back by 5 bases and J by 6 bases. The CDR3 region is CASSATGTADPEAFF. As DNA, the CDR3 is TGTGCCAGCAGTGCAACCGGGACAGCGGACCCTGAAGCTTTCTTT.